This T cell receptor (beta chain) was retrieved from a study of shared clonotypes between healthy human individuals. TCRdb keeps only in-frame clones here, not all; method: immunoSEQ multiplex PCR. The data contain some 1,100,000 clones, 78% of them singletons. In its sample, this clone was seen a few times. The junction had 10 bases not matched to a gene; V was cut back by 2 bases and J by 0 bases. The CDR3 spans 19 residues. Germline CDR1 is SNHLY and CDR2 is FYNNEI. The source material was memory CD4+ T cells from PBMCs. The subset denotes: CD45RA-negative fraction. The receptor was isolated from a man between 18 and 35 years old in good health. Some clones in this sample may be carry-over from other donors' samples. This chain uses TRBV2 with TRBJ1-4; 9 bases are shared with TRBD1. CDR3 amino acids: CASSESNRDRVSTNEKLFF. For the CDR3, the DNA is TGTGCCAGCAGTGAATCGAATCGGGACAGGGTTTCAACTAATGAAAAACTGTTTTTT.